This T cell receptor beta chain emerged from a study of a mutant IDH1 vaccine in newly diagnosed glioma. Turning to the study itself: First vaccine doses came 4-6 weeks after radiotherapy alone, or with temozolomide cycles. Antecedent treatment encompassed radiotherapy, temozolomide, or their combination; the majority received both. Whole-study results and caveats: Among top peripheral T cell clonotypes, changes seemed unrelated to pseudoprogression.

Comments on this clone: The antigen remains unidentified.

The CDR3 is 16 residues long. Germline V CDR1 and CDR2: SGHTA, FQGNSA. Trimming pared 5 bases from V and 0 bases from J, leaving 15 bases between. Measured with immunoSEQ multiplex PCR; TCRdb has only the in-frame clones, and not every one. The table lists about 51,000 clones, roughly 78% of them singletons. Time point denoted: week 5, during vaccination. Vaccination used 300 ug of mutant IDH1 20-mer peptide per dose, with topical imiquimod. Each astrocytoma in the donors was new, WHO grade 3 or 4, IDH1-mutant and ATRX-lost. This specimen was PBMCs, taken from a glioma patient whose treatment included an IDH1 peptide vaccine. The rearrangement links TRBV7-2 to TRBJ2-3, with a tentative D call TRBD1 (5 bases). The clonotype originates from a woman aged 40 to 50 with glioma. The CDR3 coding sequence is TGTGCCAGCAGCCAAGACTTGAAGGGGAGCACAGATACGCAGTATTTT. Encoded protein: CASSQDLKGSTDTQYF.